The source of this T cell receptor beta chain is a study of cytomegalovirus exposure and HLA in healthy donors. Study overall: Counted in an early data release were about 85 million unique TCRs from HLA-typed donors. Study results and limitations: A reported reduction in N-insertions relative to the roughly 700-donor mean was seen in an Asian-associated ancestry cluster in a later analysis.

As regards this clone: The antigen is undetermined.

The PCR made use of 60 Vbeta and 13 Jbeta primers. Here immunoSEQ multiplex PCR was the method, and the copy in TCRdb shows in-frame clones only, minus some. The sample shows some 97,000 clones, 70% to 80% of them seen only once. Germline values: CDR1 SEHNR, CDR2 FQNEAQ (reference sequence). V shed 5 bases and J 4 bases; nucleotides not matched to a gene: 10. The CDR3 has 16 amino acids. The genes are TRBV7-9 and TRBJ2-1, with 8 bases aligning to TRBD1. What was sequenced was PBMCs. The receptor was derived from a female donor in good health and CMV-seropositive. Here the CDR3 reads CASSPQGGRRYNEQFF. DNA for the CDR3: TGTGCCAGCAGCCCACAGGGGGGCCGGCGATACAATGAGCAGTTCTTC.